This T cell receptor beta chain was identified during a study of PD-L1 blockade in urothelial cancer. The table came from immunoSEQ multiplex PCR; TCRdb's copy has only in-frame clones and leaves some out. This sample carries approximately 93,000 clones, over 65% of them seen once, and the ten largest clones take 8.4%. Trimming removed 4 bases from V and 4 bases from J, with 5 bases in between. Germline CDR1 reads MNHEY; CDR2 reads SMNVEV (reference sequence). CDR3 length: 13 residues. Indicated time point: peripheral blood 6 weeks after treatment start. The chain recombines TRBV27 with TRBJ2-6; perhaps TRBD2 as D (5 bases). This TCR was sampled from a man between 65 and 80 years old with urothelial cancer. The sample here was PBMCs, taken around atezolizumab (anti-PD-L1) treatment. Written as DNA, the CDR3 is TGTGCCAGCAGTTCGGGGGGGGCCAACGTCCTGACTTTC. Translated: CASSSGGANVLTF.